The clone carrying this TCR beta chain has only one observation. In the original processing: By means of reference gene primer amplification, nucleated cell counts were estimated. Libraries were prepared by immunoSEQ multiplex PCR; TCRdb keeps only in-frame clonotypes and omits some of them. The V and J calls and clone size are taken from that table; D and trimming were inferred from the DNA. Of around 210,000 clones listed, 88% are singletons. Followed over time, Seattle patients had been enrolled while infection was active. These data come from a study of blood T cell repertoires in COVID-19. Across the whole study: Collection of acute and convalescent COVID-19 samples took place in the United States, Italy and Spain. Sample material is recorded as cDNA or gDNA derived from T cells, B-cell-depleted T cells, or PBMCs.

This TCR came from a man aged 50-60 years with COVID-19, enrolled during active disease. The source material was peripheral blood.

CDR3 sequence (DNA): TGTGCCAGCAGTGAGCTGACAGGGAGGACCTATGGCTACACCTTC. It translates to CASSELTGRTYGYTF. This chain joins TRBV2 and TRBJ1-2; TRBD1 aligns across 7 bases. This CDR3 contains 15 residues. Germline CDR1 and CDR2: SNHLY and FYNNEI. Trimming cost V 3 bases and J 4 bases; bases outside gene matches: 8.